This is a list of T cell receptor beta chains from one sample in a study of cytomegalovirus exposure and HLA in healthy donors. This table comes from immunoSEQ multiplex PCR, and its TCRdb copy is limited to in-frame clones, with some not included. The data show more than 150,000 clones, 65% to 80% seen once. Material for sequencing was PBMCs. The receptors stem from a woman in her 30s in good health and CMV-seropositive. The CDR3 runs from the conserved cysteine through the conserved F or W. A D gene is named only where the DNA matches it firmly. Clone size, where shown, is once, few, many, or a class for clones that have expanded.

clone_size,j_call,d_call,v_call,cdr3_aa,cdr3_nt
.,TRBJ1-5,.,TRBV19,CASWGQGTYQPQHF,TGTGCCAGTTGGGGGCAGGGAACTTATCAGCCCCAGCATTTT
few,TRBJ1-1,TRBD1,TRBV4-3,CASSLNRGGAFF,TGCGCCAGCAGCCTAAACAGGGGTGGAGCTTTCTTT
once,TRBJ2-3,TRBD1,TRBV23-1,CASSQSDRRRTDTQYF,TGCGCCAGCAGTCAATCGGACAGGAGGCGGACAGATACGCAGTATTTT
.,TRBJ2-3,.,TRBV30,CAWNSGGPSTDTQYF,TGTGCCTGGAATTCGGGGGGCCCTAGCACAGATACGCAGTATTTT
.,TRBJ2-1,.,TRBV18,CASSPPSSRSPEQFF,TGTGCCAGCTCACCACCGTCTAGCCGGTCCCCTGAGCAGTTCTTC
.,TRBJ2-7,TRBD1,TRBV9,CASSDLDRSYEQYF,TGTGCCAGCAGCGACCTGGACAGGTCCTACGAGCAGTACTTC
few,TRBJ2-7,.,TRBV10-2,CASSETSFNEQYF,TGCGCCAGCAGTGAGACTAGCTTCAACGAGCAGTACTTC
.,TRBJ1-2,TRBD1,TRBV6-5,CASNPHRGYGYTF,TGTGCCAGCAACCCACACAGGGGTTATGGCTACACCTTC
.,TRBJ2-7,.,TRBV11-3,CASRSLGVSGEQYF,TGTGCCAGCAGATCCTTGGGTGTTTCAGGAGAGCAGTACTTC
.,TRBJ2-7,.,TRBV28,CASSPPSGWSSYEQYF,TGTGCCAGCAGCCCCCCGAGCGGGTGGAGCTCCTACGAGCAGTACTTC
.,TRBJ2-2,.,TRBV30,CAWSLNTGELFF,TGTGCCTGGAGTTTAAACACCGGGGAGCTGTTTTTT
few,TRBJ1-2,.,TRBV5-1,CASSLGGGGNHGYTF,TGCGCCAGCAGCCTCGGGGGAGGGGGAAATCATGGCTACACCTTC
few,TRBJ2-3,TRBD1,TRBV18,CASSPGTGVADTQYF,TGTGCCAGCTCACCGGGCACAGGGGTAGCAGATACGCAGTATTTT
.,TRBJ1-2,.,TRBV19,CASSPDSSFYGYTF,TGTGCCAGTAGTCCCGACAGCTCCTTCTATGGCTACACCTTC